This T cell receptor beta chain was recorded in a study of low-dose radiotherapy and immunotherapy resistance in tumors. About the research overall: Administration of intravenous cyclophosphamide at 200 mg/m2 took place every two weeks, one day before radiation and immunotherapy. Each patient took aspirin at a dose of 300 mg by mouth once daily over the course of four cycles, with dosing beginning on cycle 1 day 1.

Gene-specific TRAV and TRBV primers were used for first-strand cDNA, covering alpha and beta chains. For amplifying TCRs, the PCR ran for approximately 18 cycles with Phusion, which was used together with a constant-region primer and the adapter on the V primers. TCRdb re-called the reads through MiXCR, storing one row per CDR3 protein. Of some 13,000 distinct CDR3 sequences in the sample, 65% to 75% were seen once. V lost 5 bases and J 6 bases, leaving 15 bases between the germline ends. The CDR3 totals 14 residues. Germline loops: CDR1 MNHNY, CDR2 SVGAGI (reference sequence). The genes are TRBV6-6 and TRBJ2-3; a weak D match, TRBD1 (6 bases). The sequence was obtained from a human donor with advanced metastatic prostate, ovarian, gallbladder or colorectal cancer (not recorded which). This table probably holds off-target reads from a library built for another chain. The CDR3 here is CASSEVGARDTQYF. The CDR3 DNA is TGTGCCAGCAGTGAAGTGGGGGCCAGGGATACGCAGTATTTT.